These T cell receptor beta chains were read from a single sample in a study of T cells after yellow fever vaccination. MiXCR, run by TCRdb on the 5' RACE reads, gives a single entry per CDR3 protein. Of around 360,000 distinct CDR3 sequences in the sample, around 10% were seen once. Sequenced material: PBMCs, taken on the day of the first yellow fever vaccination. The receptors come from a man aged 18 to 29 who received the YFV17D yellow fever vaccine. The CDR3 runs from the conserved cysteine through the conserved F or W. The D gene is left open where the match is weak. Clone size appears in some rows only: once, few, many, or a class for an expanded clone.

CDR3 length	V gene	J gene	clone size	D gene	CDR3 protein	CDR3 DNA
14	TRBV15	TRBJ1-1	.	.	CATSRERQAPEAFF	TGTGCCACCAGCAGAGAACGACAGGCCCCTGAAGCTTTCTTT
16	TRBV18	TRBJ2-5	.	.	CASSPQWTSRRETQYF	TGTGCCAGCTCACCCCAATGGACCTCCCGGAGAGAGACCCAGTACTTC
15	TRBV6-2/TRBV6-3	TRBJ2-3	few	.	CASSYLGARTDTQYF	TGTGCCAGCAGTTATTTGGGGGCAAGAACAGATACGCAGTATTTT
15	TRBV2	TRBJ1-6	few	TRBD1	CASSERDRADSPLHF	TGTGCCAGCAGTGAAAGGGACAGGGCCGATTCACCCCTCCACTTT
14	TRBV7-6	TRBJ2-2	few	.	CASSFLARSGELFF	TGTGCCAGCAGCTTTCTAGCGCGGAGCGGGGAGCTGTTTTTT
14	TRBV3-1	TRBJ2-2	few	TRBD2	CASRSSGSTGELFF	TGTGCCAGCAGATCTAGCGGGAGCACCGGGGAGCTGTTTTTT
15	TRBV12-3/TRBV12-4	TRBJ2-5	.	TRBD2	CASSRGLAGVETQYF	TGTGCCAGCAGTCGGGGACTAGCGGGGGTGGAGACCCAGTACTTC
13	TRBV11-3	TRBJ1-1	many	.	CASSLEWNTEAFF	TGTGCCAGCAGCTTGGAGTGGAACACTGAAGCTTTCTTT
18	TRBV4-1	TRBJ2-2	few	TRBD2	CASSPIGLAGGRPGELFF	TGCGCCAGCAGCCCCATTGGACTAGCGGGGGGGCGACCCGGGGAGCTGTTTTTT
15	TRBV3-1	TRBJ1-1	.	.	CASSQDYRGDTEAFF	TGTGCCAGCAGCCAAGATTATCGGGGGGACACTGAAGCTTTCTTT
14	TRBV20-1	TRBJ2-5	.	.	CSAQRRLASIGQYF	TGCAGTGCCCAGAGGCGGTTGGCCTCTATTGGCCAGTACTTC
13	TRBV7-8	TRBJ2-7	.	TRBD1	CASSLTTGDEQYF	TGTGCCAGCAGCCTGACTACAGGGGACGAGCAGTACTTC
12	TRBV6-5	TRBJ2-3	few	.	CASSAPRGTQYF	TGTGCCAGCAGTGCCCCCAGGGGTACGCAGTATTTT
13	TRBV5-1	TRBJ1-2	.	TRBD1	CASSWDRADGYTF	TGCGCCAGCAGCTGGGACAGGGCGGACGGCTACACCTTC
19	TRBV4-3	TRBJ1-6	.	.	CASSQVLRARTDFNSPLHF	TGCGCCAGCAGCCAAGTATTACGGGCACGGACGGACTTCAATTCACCCCTCCACTTT
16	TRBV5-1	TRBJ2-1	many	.	CASSPIQVINPNEQFF	TGCGCCAGCAGCCCCATTCAGGTCATAAACCCCAATGAGCAGTTCTTC
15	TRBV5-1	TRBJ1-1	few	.	CASSGGAAMNTEAFF	TGCGCCAGCAGCGGGGGGGCGGCGATGAACACTGAAGCTTTCTTT
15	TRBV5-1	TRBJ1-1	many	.	CASTQIGHPNTEAFF	TGCGCCAGCACCCAGATCGGACACCCGAACACTGAAGCTTTCTTT
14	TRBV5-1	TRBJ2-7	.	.	CASSLGGEEHEQYF	TGCGCCAGCAGCTTGGGAGGCGAGGAACACGAGCAGTACTTC
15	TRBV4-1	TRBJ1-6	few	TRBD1	CASSSQTGENSPLHF	TGCGCCAGCAGCTCTCAGACAGGGGAAAATTCACCCCTCCACTTT
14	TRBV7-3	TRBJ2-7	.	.	CASSLIQGSGEQYF	TGTGCCAGCAGCTTAATCCAGGGTTCGGGAGAGCAGTACTTC
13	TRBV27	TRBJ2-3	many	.	CASSLSATDTQYF	TGTGCCAGCAGTTTATCCGCTACAGATACGCAGTATTTT
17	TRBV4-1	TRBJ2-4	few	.	CASSPLPPAVAKNIQYF	TGCGCCAGCAGCCCGCTCCCCCCGGCAGTAGCCAAAAACATTCAGTACTTC
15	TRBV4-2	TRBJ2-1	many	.	CASSQRVEGSDEQFF	TGTGCCAGCAGCCAACGCGTGGAGGGTTCCGATGAGCAGTTCTTC
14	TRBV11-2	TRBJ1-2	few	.	CASSLDVGVQGYTF	TGTGCCAGCAGCTTAGACGTCGGGGTACAGGGCTACACCTTC
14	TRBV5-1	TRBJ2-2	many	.	CASSLDPAGGELFF	TGCGCCAGCAGCTTGGATCCCGCTGGCGGGGAGCTGTTTTTT